The 16 T cell receptor beta chains below were found in one sample sequenced in a study of Tregs in tolerant kidney transplant recipients. Using immunoSEQ multiplex PCR, the repertoire was profiled, and TCRdb retains in-frame clones only, with some absent. The sample shows under 80,000 clones, 80% to 90% of them seen only once. The sequenced sample was Tregs from blood, obtained before the transplant. These receptors originate from a human donor who received a combined kidney and bone marrow transplant.

The chain has TRBV5-1 and TRBJ2-7; TRBD1 aligns across 11 bases. This CDR3 region has 15 residues. Losses at the gene ends were 8 bases for V and 4 bases for J; bases not matched to a gene: 11. Germline V gene data show CDR1 as SGHRS and CDR2 as YFSETQ. This chain's CDR3 is CASSVRTGGLYEQYF. The CDR3, as DNA: TGCGCCAGTTCCGTCAGGACAGGGGGCTTGTACGAGCAGTACTTC.

The chain uses TRBV5-8 and TRBJ2-5, with 9 bases aligning to TRBD1. V gave up 3 bases and J gave up 0 bases; unmatched junction bases: 12. CDR1 and CDR2 (germline): SGHTS, YDEGEE. The CDR3 runs to 18 residues. DNA of the CDR3: TGTGCCAGCAGCTCCGGGACAGGGTTTGCGGGGGACCAAGAGACCCAGTACTTC. It encodes CASSSGTGFAGDQETQYF. Full variable domain (missing parts from reference TRBV5-8 and TRBJ2-5): EAGVTQSPTHLIKTRGQQATLRCSPISGHTSVYWYQQALGLGLQFLLWYDEGEERNRGNFPPRFSGRQFPNYSSELNVNALELEDSALYLCASSSGTGFAGDQETQYFGPGTRLLVL.

The chain joins TRBV10-3 to TRBJ2-3; TRBD2 matches 9 bases. Germline values: CDR1 ENHRY, CDR2 SYGVKD. The trim removed 2 bases at V and 3 bases at J, leaving 3 bases unmatched. This CDR3 comprises 15 residues. This CDR3 is CAISEGLARTDTQYF. CDR3 nucleotides: TGTGCCATCAGTGAGGGACTAGCGAGAACAGATACGCAGTATTTT.

The chain links TRBV19 to TRBJ1-4; D is possibly TRBD1 (5 bases). Germline V CDR1 and CDR2: LNHDA, SQIVND (reference sequence). The V end was cut by 3 bases, the J end by 0 bases, with 11 bases between. The CDR3 consists of 16 residues. The CDR3 spells CASSMGRFSTNEKLFF. The DNA for the CDR3 is TGTGCCAGTAGTATGGGACGGTTTTCAACTAATGAAAAACTGTTTTTT.

A few counts support this clone. V and J are TRBV18 and TRBJ2-7; D gene ambiguous. V gave up 6 bases and J gave up 0 bases, with 24 bases separating them. CDR3 length: 18 residues. Germline CDR1 reads KGHSH; CDR2 reads LQKENI. Here the CDR3 DNA reads TGTGCCAGCTCGCCCCCCCGATACCCCGGAAGGGCCTCCTACGAGCAGTACTTC. Amino acids: CASSPPRYPGRASYEQYF.

The chain carries TRBV27 and TRBJ1-5; D unresolved. Germline values: CDR1 MNHEY, CDR2 SMNVEV (reference sequence). With 3 bases removed from V and 7 bases from J, the gap between germline ends came to 7 bases. There are 12 residues in the CDR3. CDR3 nucleotide sequence: TGTGCCAGCAGTTTGTTCGGACAGCCCCAGCATTTT. It is translated as CASSLFGQPQHF.

This rearrangement joins TRBV15 to TRBJ2-3; 8 bases are a match to TRBD2. Germline assignment: CDR1 LNHNV and CDR2 YYDKDF (reference sequence). The CDR3 sequence is 17 residues long. V lost 1 base, J lost 1 base, and 7 bases stayed unmatched. The CDR3 DNA reads as TGTGCCACCAGCAGAGGAGGGCGGGGGGCCCGCACAGATACGCAGTATTTT. This translates into CATSRGGRGARTDTQYF.

The V call is TRBV19, the J call TRBJ1-5, with a weak D call TRBD1 (6 bases). The ends were cut back, 1 base at V and 6 bases at J, with 16 bases in the middle. This CDR3 spans 16 amino acids. Germline assignment: CDR1 LNHDA and CDR2 SQIVND (reference sequence). The CDR3 region is CASSIGGGRLGQPQHF. CDR3 nucleotides: TGTGCCAGTAGTATAGGCGGGGGGCGGCTAGGTCAGCCCCAGCATTTT.

The gene calls are TRBV19 and TRBJ1-2; D unresolved. Germline-derived CDR1 and CDR2 are LNHDA and SQIVND (reference sequence). Between the trimmed V and J ends, which lost 0 bases and 7 bases, there was a span of 6 bases. This CDR3 contains 12 residues. The CDR3 spells CASSIDRGGYTF. The CDR3 DNA sequence: TGTGCCAGTAGTATAGATCGTGGTGGCTACACCTTC. Full variable domain (remainder filled in from reference TRBV19 and TRBJ1-2): DGGITQSPKYLFRKEGQNVTLSCEQNLNHDAMYWYRQDPGQGLRLIYYSQIVNDFQKGDIAEGYSVSREKKESFPLTVTSAQKNPTAFYLCASSIDRGGYTFGSGTRLTVV.

The chain joins TRBV7-2 to TRBJ2-7, with D perhaps TRBD2 (6 bases). Trimming removed 5 bases at V and 0 bases at J, with 23 bases between. Germline V gives CDR1 SGHTA, CDR2 FQGNSA. CDR3 length: 18 residues. CDR3 region: CASSKYSRTSGSSYEQYF. The CDR3 region has the DNA TGTGCCAGCAGCAAGTACTCCCGGACCAGCGGGTCCTCCTACGAGCAGTACTTC.

This chain connects TRBV6-1 to TRBJ2-1, with TRBD2 matching 11 bases. The germline V gene has CDR1 MNHNS and CDR2 SASEGT. The CDR3 has 16 amino acids. V shed 4 bases and J 3 bases; nucleotides not matched to a gene: 5. CDR3 in amino acids: CASSGSGTSGYNEQFF. In DNA form, the CDR3 reads TGTGCCAGCAGTGGATCCGGGACTAGCGGCTACAATGAGCAGTTCTTC.

The CDR3 nucleotides are TGTGCCAGCAGCCCGGGCCTACTAGCGTACACCGGGGAGCTGTTTTTT. This encodes CASSPGLLAYTGELFF. The rearrangement links TRBV5-6 to TRBJ2-2; 7 bases agree with TRBD2. The germline CDR1 and CDR2 sequences are SGHDT and YYEEEE. After removal of 4 bases from V and 3 bases from J, the junction contained 9 bases not matched to a gene. The CDR3 totals 16 residues.

As regards this clone: Other DNA sequences of this sample code for an identical CDR3. V and J are TRBV7-2 and TRBJ1-2; no clear D. Germline CDR1 is SGHTA and CDR2 is FQGNSA. This CDR3 region has 14 residues. Trimming pared 5 bases from V and 8 bases from J, leaving 18 bases between. The DNA for the CDR3 is TGTGCCAGCAGCGAGGGCCGGGTTGGGTACGGCTACACCTTC. The encoded protein is CASSEGRVGYGYTF.

CDR3 sequence (DNA): TGTGCCAGCTCGGAGGGTGTAAATGGCTACACCTTC. Protein sequence: CASSEGVNGYTF. This chain joins TRBV18 and TRBJ1-2; D gene unclear. From germline, CDR1 is KGHSH and CDR2 LQKENI. V lost 6 bases and J lost 6, with 11 bases in between. There are 12 residues in the CDR3.

The chain joins TRBV14 to TRBJ2-5, with TRBD2 as a possible D gene (5 bases). V was shortened by 4 bases and J by 2 bases, with 23 bases between the two germline ends. The CDR3 is 18 amino acids. Germline CDR1 and CDR2: SGHDN and FVKESK. This CDR3 is CASSPYLGVRVGQETQYF. The CDR3 nucleotides are TGTGCCAGCAGCCCCTACCTCGGGGTGCGCGTTGGGCAAGAGACCCAGTACTTC.

This clone has just one count. The chain recombines TRBV6-4 with TRBJ1-2, with 8 bases identical to TRBD1. The germline CDR1 and CDR2 sequences are MRHNA and SNTAGT. V was pared by 6 bases and J by 7 bases, with 10 bases of the junction left unmatched. This CDR3 is 14 amino acids long. In DNA form, the CDR3 reads TGTGCCAGCAGAGATGTAGGACAGGGCTTTGGCTACACCTTC. This sequence encodes CASRDVGQGFGYTF.